The 23 T cell receptor beta chains presented below share a single source sample, sequenced in a study of cytomegalovirus exposure and HLA in healthy donors (dated by TCRdb to between 2016 and 2019). Library construction relied on the immunoSEQ multiplex PCR assay. In its TCRdb copy, this immuneACCESS table keeps in-frame sequences only and misses some clones. Where compared with another copy, unresolved V genes explain less than half of these, and the others have no known cause. This sample is represented by about 58,000 clones; around 90% of them were singletons. Jointly, the top ten make up approximately 1.1% of the sample. The specimen was PBMCs. These receptors were obtained from a man younger than 30 in good health and CMV-seronegative.

The chain links TRBV11-1 to TRBJ2-1; tentative D call: TRBD2 (5 bases). This CDR3 is 14 amino acids long. CDR1 SGHAT and CDR2 FQDESV come from the germline V gene (reference sequence). Deletions cut 2 bases from V and 8 bases from J, with 13 bases between. The CDR3 DNA is TGTGCCAGCAGCTTATTTGGGGAGTACGATGAGCAGTTCTTC. It specifies CASSLFGEYDEQFF.

The chain recombines TRBV11-2 with TRBJ2-7, with 7 bases identical to TRBD1. From germline, CDR1 is SGHAT and CDR2 FQNNGV. The trim removed 5 bases at V and 3 bases at J, leaving 10 bases unmatched. The CDR3 extends over 15 amino acids. In nucleotides, the CDR3 is TGTGCCAGCAGCCGAGTACCGACAGGGAACTACGAGCAGTACTTC. This translates into CASSRVPTGNYEQYF.

The rearrangement joins TRBV6-1 to TRBJ2-2; tentatively, D is TRBD1 (5 bases). V lost 6 bases to trimming and J lost 3 bases, with 11 bases between them. This CDR3 has 14 residues. The V gene's germline CDR1 is MNHNS and CDR2 SASEGT. CDR3 in DNA: TGTGCCAGCAGAGGGGATACAGACACCGGGGAGCTGTTTTTT. Translation gives CASRGDTDTGELFF.

The chain links TRBV28 to TRBJ2-5; possible D gene TRBD2, 6 bases. The germline gives CDR1 MDHEN, CDR2 SYDVKM. Trimming removed 8 bases at V and 7 bases at J, with 14 bases between. This CDR3 has 12 amino acids. CDR3: CASGGAGGTQYF. The CDR3 nucleotides read TGTGCCAGCGGCGGGGCTGGGGGGACCCAGTACTTC.

This clone was observed a few times. The genes are TRBV9 and TRBJ2-3; D may be TRBD1 (5 bases). V lost 4 bases, J lost 0 bases, and 21 bases lay in between. The germline V gene encodes CDR1 SGDLS and CDR2 YYNGEE. The CDR3 runs to 18 residues. The CDR3 bases are TGTGCCAGCAGCCTTTGGGCAGGGAACACCTTGAGCACAGATACGCAGTATTTT. This codes for CASSLWAGNTLSTDTQYF.

This clone was observed once. The rearrangement links TRBV29-1 to TRBJ2-3; a weak D match, TRBD1 (7 bases). V was cut by 6 bases and J by 0 bases, with 16 bases left in between. The CDR3 runs 15 residues. CDR1 SQVTM and CDR2 ANQGSEA come from the germline V gene. The CDR3 region is CSVGGDRASTDTQYF. The CDR3 DNA sequence: TGCAGCGTGGGAGGTGACAGGGCTAGCACAGATACGCAGTATTTT.

The count of this clone is one. This rearrangement joins TRBV9 to TRBJ2-5; TRBD1 matches at 7 bases. The CDR3 runs to 15 residues. CDR1 and CDR2 (germline): SGDLS, YYNGEE. Trimming removed 4 bases from V and 4 bases from J; junction bases left unmatched: 10. The CDR3 coding sequence is TGTGCCAGCAGCTTGCACGAGGGGGCGCGAGAGACCCAGTACTTC. It is translated as CASSLHEGARETQYF.

This rearrangement joins TRBV19 to TRBJ1-2; a possible D gene is TRBD1 (5 bases). The CDR3 sequence is 14 residues long. The germline CDR1 and CDR2 sequences are LNHDA and SQIVND (reference sequence). V was trimmed by 3 bases and J by 8 bases, leaving 16 bases between them. The CDR3: CASSMQGVGRGYTF. The CDR3 DNA follows: TGTGCCAGTAGTATGCAAGGGGTTGGACGGGGCTACACCTTC.

The V call is TRBV5-6, the J call TRBJ2-3; possibly TRBD1 for D (5 bases). Looked up from germline, CDR1 is SGHDT and CDR2 is YYEEEE. Trimming stripped 0 bases from V and 5 bases from J, with 10 bases between. CDR3 length equals 14 residues. CDR3 protein: CASSLAGLLDTQYF. In nucleotides, the CDR3 is TGTGCCAGCAGCTTGGCAGGGCTTTTAGATACGCAGTATTTT.

The V call is TRBV7-2, the J call TRBJ2-3; 7 bases line up with TRBD1. Germline V gene data show CDR1 as SGHTA and CDR2 as FQGNSA. After removal of 5 bases from V and 0 bases from J, the junction contained 5 bases not matched to a gene. The CDR3 contains 15 residues. The CDR3 bases are TGTGCCAGCAGCCGGGACAGTTTAAGCACAGATACGCAGTATTTT. Translation gives CASSRDSLSTDTQYF.

CDR3 loop: CASSLVAGGNYGYTF. The CDR3, as DNA: TGCGCCAGCAGCTTGGTTGCGGGTGGGAACTATGGCTACACCTTC. This chain uses TRBV5-1 with TRBJ1-2; D ambiguous. The CDR3 extends over 15 amino acids. Trimming took off 0 bases at V and 2 bases at J, with 11 bases between the two ends. Germline CDR1 and CDR2: SGHRS and YFSETQ.

The rearrangement uses TRBV7-2 and TRBJ2-2; TRBD2 matches 9 bases. The junction had 16 bases not matched to a gene; V was cut back by 5 bases and J by 3 bases. The CDR3 contains 19 residues. The germline CDR1 and CDR2 sequences are SGHTA and FQGNSA. This chain's CDR3 is CASSRRSSGIIKYTGELFF. As DNA, the CDR3 is TGTGCCAGCAGCCGAAGGTCTAGCGGGATAATTAAGTACACCGGGGAGCTGTTTTTT.

V is TRBV5-1 and J is TRBJ1-1; no definite D call. The ends were cut back, 2 bases at V and 4 bases at J, with 18 bases in the middle. The CDR3 covers 16 residues. The V gene's germline CDR1 is SGHRS and CDR2 YFSETQ. The CDR3 spells CASSLTVTSLGTEAFF. CDR3 bases: TGCGCCAGCAGCTTAACAGTTACCTCGTTGGGCACTGAAGCTTTCTTT. Complete variable domain (other parts from reference TRBV5-1 and TRBJ1-1): KAGVTQTPRYLIKTRGQQVTLSCSPISGHRSVSWYQQTPGQGLQFLFEYFSETQRNKGNFPGRFSGRQFSNSRSEMNVSTLELGDSALYLCASSLTVTSLGTEAFFGQGTRLTVV.

The V gene is TRBV29-1, the J gene TRBJ2-1; D might be TRBD1 (5 bases). Germline V gene data show CDR1 as SQVTM and CDR2 as ANQGSEA. The CDR3 is 15 residues long. V dropped 5 bases and J dropped 0 bases, with 14 bases sitting between them. CDR3 sequence (DNA): TGCAGCGTTCTTTCACAGGATCCCTCCTACAATGAGCAGTTCTTC. Translating it yields CSVLSQDPSYNEQFF.

The chain uses TRBV6-1 and TRBJ2-7; 7 bases fit TRBD2. Trimming at V came to 2 bases and at J to 2 bases, leaving 9 bases not matched to a gene. Germline assignment: CDR1 MNHNS and CDR2 SASEGT. This CDR3 comprises 16 residues. The CDR3 sequence is CASSEHLAEQTYEQYF. As DNA, the CDR3 is TGTGCCAGCAGTGAACATCTAGCGGAGCAAACCTACGAGCAGTACTTC.

The chain couples TRBV6-1 to TRBJ2-1; 7 positions match TRBD2. Germline trimming cut 7 bases from V and 8 bases from J; bases unmatched to any gene: 5. The CDR3 has 12 amino acids. Germline V CDR1 and CDR2: MNHNS, SASEGT. CDR3 sequence (DNA): TGTGCCAGCATGGGAGGGGTGGATGAGCAGTTCTTC. It codes for CASMGGVDEQFF.

The chain employs TRBV20-1 and TRBJ2-1; TRBD2 might be the D (5 bases). V was shortened by 5 bases and J by 12 bases, with 14 bases between the two germline ends. Germline loops: CDR1 DFQATT, CDR2 SNEGSKA (reference sequence). This CDR3 is built from 11 residues. CDR3 bases: TGCAGTGCTTGGACTCCCCGTGGGCAGTTCTTC. Amino acid sequence: CSAWTPRGQFF.

This chain connects TRBV5-1 to TRBJ2-7, with 9 bases identical to TRBD2. V shed 5 bases, J shed 6 bases, and the junction held 9 bases outside the gene matches. The CDR3 loop spans 14 amino acids. CDR1 and CDR2 (germline): SGHRS, YFSETQ. CDR3 sequence: CASSKAGGEGEQYF. For the CDR3, the DNA is TGCGCCAGCAGTAAAGCGGGAGGCGAGGGCGAGCAGTACTTC. The variable domain in full, with the rest retrieved from reference TRBV5-1 and TRBJ2-7, is KAGVTQTPRYLIKTRGQQVTLSCSPISGHRSVSWYQQTPGQGLQFLFEYFSETQRNKGNFPGRFSGRQFSNSRSEMNVSTLELGDSALYLCASSKAGGEGEQYFGPGTRLTVT.

The chain joins TRBV6-5 to TRBJ2-2; the D gene is possibly TRBD2 (5 bases). V was pared by 2 bases and J by 5 bases, with 15 bases between. Germline CDR1 MNHEY, CDR2 SVGAGI. The CDR3 contains 16 residues. CDR3 coding DNA: TGTGCCAGCAGTTACGGGGAGACTTACATTACCGGGGAGCTGTTTTTT. This gives the protein CASSYGETYITGELFF.

The V and J genes are TRBV6-5 and TRBJ2-4; 12 bases are a match to TRBD1. The CDR3 length is 12 residues. Germline CDR1 and CDR2: MNHEY and SVGAGI. V lost 6 bases and J lost 14; bases outside the gene matches: 5. For the CDR3, the DNA is TGTGCCAGCAGAACGGGACAGGGGGCGGAGTACTTC. Translation: CASRTGQGAEYF.

The rearrangement uses TRBV29-1 and TRBJ1-4; D remains unclear. Per germline, CDR1 SQVTM and CDR2 ANQGSEA. V lost 4 bases and J 0 bases, leaving 9 bases between the germline ends. CDR3 size: 14 residues. The CDR3 region is CSVAETATNEKLFF. The DNA for the CDR3 is TGCAGCGTTGCCGAAACTGCAACTAATGAAAAACTGTTTTTT.

The chain employs TRBV28 and TRBJ2-7; TRBD1 agrees at 11 bases. The CDR3 totals 13 residues. V was pared by 7 bases and J by 6 bases, with 5 bases of the junction left unmatched. Germline lookup yields CDR1 MDHEN and CDR2 SYDVKM. CDR3: CASKWTGGTEQYF. The DNA for the CDR3 is TGTGCCAGCAAGTGGACAGGGGGCACCGAGCAGTACTTC.

The rearrangement joins TRBV4-2 to TRBJ2-7, with 10 bases lining up with TRBD2. The trim removed 3 bases at V and 4 bases at J, leaving 6 bases unmatched. The CDR3 spans 15 residues. Germline V gives CDR1 LGHNA, CDR2 YNFKEQ. Here the CDR3 reads CASSHGSGGVYEQYF. DNA for the CDR3: TGTGCCAGCAGCCACGGGAGCGGGGGGGTTTACGAGCAGTACTTC.